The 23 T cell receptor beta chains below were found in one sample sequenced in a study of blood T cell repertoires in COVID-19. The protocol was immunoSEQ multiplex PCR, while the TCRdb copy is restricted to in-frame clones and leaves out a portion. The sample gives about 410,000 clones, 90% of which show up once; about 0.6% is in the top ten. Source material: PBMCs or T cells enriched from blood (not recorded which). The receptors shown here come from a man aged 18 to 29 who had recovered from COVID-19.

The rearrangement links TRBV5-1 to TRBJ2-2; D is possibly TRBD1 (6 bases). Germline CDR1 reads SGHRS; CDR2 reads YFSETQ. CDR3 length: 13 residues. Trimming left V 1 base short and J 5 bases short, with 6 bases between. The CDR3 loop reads CASSLTGTGELFF. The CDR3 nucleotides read TGCGCCAGCAGCTTGACAGGGACCGGGGAGCTGTTTTTT. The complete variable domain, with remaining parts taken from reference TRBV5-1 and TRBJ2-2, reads KAGVTQTPRYLIKTRGQQVTLSCSPISGHRSVSWYQQTPGQGLQFLFEYFSETQRNKGNFPGRFSGRQFSNSRSEMNVSTLELGDSALYLCASSLTGTGELFFGEGSRLTVL.

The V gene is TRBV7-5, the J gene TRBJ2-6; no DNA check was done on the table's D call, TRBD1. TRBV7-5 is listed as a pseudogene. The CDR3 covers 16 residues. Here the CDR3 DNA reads TGTGTCAGAAGCACAACAGGGAACTCTGGGGCCAACGTCCTGACTTTC. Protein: CVRSTTGNSGANVLTF.

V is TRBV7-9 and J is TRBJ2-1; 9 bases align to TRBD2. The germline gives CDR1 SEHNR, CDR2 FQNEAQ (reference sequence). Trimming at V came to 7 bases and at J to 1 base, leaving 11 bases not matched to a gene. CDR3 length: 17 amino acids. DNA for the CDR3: TGTGCCAGCACGCGTGCGGCTAGCGGGGCTTCCTACAATGAGCAGTTCTTC. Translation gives CASTRAASGASYNEQFF.

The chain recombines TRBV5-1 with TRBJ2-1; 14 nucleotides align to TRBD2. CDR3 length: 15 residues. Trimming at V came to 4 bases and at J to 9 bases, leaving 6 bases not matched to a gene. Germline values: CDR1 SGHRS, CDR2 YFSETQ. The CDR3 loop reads CASSRLAGGPGEQFF. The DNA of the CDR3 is TGCGCCAGCAGCCGACTAGCGGGAGGGCCGGGTGAGCAGTTCTTC.

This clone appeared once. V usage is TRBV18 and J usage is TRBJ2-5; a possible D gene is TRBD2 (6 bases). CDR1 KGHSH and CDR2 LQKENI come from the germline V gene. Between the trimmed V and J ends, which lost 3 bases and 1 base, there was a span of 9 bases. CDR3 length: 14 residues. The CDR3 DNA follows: TGTGCCAGCTCACCGTACGGGGGCCAAGAGACCCAGTACTTC. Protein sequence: CASSPYGGQETQYF.

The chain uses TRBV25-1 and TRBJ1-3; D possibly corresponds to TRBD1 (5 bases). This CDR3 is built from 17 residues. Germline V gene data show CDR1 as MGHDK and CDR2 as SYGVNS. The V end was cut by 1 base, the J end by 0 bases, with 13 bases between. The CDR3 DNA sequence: TGTGCCAGCAGTGAATCCGGGGGAAGGATCTCTGGAAACACCATATATTTT. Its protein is CASSESGGRISGNTIYF.

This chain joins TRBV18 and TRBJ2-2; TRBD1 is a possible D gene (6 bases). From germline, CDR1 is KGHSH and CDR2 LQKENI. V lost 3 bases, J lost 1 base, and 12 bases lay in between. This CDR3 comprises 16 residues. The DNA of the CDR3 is TGTGCCAGCTCACCCGGACAGATCCAGAACACCGGGGAGCTGTTTTTT. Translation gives CASSPGQIQNTGELFF.

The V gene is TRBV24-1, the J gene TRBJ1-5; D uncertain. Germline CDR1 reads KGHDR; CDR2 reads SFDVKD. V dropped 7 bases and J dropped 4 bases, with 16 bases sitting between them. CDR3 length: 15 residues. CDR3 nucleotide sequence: TGTGCCACCAGATACCCCGTACAGTCTAATCAGCCCCAGCATTTT. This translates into CATRYPVQSNQPQHF.

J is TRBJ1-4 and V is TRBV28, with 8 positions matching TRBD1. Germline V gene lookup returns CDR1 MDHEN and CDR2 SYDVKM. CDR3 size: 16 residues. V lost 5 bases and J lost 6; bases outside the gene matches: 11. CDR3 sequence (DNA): TGTGCCAGCAGTCCGAGGAACAGGGGGATTTATGAAAAACTGTTTTTT. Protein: CASSPRNRGIYEKLFF.

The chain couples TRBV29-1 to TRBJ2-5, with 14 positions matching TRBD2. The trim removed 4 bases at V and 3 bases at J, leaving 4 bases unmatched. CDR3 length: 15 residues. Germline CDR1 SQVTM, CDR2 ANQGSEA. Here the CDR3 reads CSVAPTSGGEETQYF. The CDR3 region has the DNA TGCAGCGTTGCCCCGACTAGCGGGGGGGAAGAGACCCAGTACTTC.

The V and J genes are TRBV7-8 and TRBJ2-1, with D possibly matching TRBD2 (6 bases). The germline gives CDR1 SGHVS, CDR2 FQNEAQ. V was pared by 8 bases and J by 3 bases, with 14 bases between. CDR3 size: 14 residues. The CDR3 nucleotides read TGTGCCAGCGCTCCTAGCGTCAACTACAATGAGCAGTTCTTC. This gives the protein CASAPSVNYNEQFF.

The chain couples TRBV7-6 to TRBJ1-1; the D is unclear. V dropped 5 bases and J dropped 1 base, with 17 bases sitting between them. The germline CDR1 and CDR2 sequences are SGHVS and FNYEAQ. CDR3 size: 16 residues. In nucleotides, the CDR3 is TGTGCCAGCAGCATCCGGGGAGGCGCAGGGAACACTGAAGCTTTCTTT. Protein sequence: CASSIRGGAGNTEAFF.

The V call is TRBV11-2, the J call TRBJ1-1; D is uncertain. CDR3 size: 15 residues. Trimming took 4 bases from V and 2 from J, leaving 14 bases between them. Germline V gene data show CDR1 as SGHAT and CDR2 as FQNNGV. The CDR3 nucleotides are TGTGCCAGCAGCTCCCCCCGAGGGAAAAACACTGAAGCTTTCTTT. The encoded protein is CASSSPRGKNTEAFF.

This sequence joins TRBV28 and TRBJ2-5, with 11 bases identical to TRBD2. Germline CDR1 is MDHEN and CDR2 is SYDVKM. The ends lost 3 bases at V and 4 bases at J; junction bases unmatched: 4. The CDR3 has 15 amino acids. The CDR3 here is CASSFLLAGAETQYF. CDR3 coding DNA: TGTGCCAGCAGTTTCCTACTAGCGGGAGCAGAGACCCAGTACTTC.

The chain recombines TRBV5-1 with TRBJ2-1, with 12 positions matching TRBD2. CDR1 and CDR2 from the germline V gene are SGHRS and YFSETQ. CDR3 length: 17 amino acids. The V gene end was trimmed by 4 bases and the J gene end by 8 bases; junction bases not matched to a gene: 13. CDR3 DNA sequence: TGCGCCAGCAGCGCGTTGACGACTAGCGGGAGTAGGTATGAGCAGTTCTTC. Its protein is CASSALTTSGSRYEQFF.

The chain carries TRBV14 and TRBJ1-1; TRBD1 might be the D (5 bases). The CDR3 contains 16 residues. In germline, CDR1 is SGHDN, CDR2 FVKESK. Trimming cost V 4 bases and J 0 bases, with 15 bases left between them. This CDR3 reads CASSRPGAVLNTEAFF. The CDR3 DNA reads TGTGCCAGCAGCCGGCCTGGGGCGGTTTTGAACACTGAAGCTTTCTTT.

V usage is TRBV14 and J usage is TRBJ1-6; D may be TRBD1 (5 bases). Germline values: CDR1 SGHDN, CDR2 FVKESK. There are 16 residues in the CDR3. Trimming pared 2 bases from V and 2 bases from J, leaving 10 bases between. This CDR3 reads CASSQYGGTYNSPLHF. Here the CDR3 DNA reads TGTGCCAGCAGCCAATACGGGGGGACCTATAATTCACCCCTCCACTTT.

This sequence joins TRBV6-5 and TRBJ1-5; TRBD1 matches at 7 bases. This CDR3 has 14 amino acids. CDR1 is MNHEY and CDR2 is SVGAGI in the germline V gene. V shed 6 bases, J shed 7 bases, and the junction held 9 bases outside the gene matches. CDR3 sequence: CASRDSDRAQPQHF. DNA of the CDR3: TGTGCCAGCAGGGATTCCGACAGGGCGCAGCCCCAGCATTTT.

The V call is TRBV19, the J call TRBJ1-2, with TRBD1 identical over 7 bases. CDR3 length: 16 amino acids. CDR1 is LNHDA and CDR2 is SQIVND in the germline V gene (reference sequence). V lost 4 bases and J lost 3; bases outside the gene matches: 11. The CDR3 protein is CASSTGQVVTYYGYTF. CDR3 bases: TGTGCCAGTAGTACCGGACAGGTAGTAACCTACTATGGCTACACCTTC.

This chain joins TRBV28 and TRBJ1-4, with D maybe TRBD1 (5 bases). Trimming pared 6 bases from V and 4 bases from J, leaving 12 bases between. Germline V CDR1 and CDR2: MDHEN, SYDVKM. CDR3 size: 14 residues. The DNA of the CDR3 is TGTGCCAGCAGCTTTGGGGGGAGTAATGAAAAACTGTTTTTT. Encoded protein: CASSFGGSNEKLFF. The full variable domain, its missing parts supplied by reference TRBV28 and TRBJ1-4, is DVKVTQSSRYLVKRTGEKVFLECVQDMDHENMFWYRQDPGLGLRLIYFSYDVKMKEKGDIPEGYSVSREKKERFSLILESASTNQTSMYLCASSFGGSNEKLFFGSGTQLSVL.

CDR3 DNA sequence: TGTGCCAGCAGCCAAGAACAGGGGAACACCGGGGAGCTGTTTTTT. Protein product: CASSQEQGNTGELFF. The J gene is TRBJ2-2, the V gene TRBV3-1 (or the pseudogene TRBV3-2); D is perhaps TRBD1 (6 bases). Trimming shortened V by 0 bases and J by 1 base, and 6 bases separated the two germline ends. The CDR3 extends over 15 amino acids. Germline-derived CDR1 and CDR2 are LGHDT and YNNKEL (reference sequence).

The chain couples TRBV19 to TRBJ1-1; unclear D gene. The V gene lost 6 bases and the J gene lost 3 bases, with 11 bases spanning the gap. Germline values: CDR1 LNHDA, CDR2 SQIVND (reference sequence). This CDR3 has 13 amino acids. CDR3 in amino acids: CASSPRGYTEAFF. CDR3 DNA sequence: TGTGCCAGTAGCCCCCGGGGTTACACTGAAGCTTTCTTT.

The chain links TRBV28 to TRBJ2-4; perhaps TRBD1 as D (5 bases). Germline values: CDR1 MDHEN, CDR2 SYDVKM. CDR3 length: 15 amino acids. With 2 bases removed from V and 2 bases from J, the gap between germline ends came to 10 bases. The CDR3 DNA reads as TGTGCCAGCAGTTTAAAGGGGTTAACCAAAAACATTCAGTACTTC. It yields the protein CASSLKGLTKNIQYF.